These T cell receptor beta chains were read from a single sample in a study of blood T cells in healthy people across ages. TCRdb independently ran MiXCR on the 5' RACE reads; one entry per CDR3 protein. Of 850,000 to 1,100,000 distinct CDR3 sequences in the sample, 35% to 40% were seen once. The sample was blood. These receptors came from a young man in good health. CDR3s include the opening cysteine and the closing phenylalanine or tryptophan. The order of the fields is CDR3 protein, CDR3 DNA, J gene, V gene, clone size, D gene. D genes are given only for firm matches. Size is omitted from some rows. Given values are once, few, many or a class for expanded clones.

cdr3_aa: CASTEDFNEKLFF
cdr3_nt: TGTGCCAGCACGGAGGACTTTAATGAAAAACTGTTTTTT
j_call: TRBJ1-4
v_call: TRBV7-9
clone_size: few
d_call: NA

cdr3_aa: CASSQRWGANTATGELFF
cdr3_nt: TGCGCCAGCAGCCAACGATGGGGGGCTAATACAGCGACCGGGGAGCTGTTTTTT
j_call: TRBJ2-2
v_call: TRBV4-3
clone_size: NA
d_call: NA

cdr3_aa: CVSSQDRVRASSYNEQFF
cdr3_nt: TGCGTCAGCAGCCAGGACAGGGTACGTGCGAGCTCCTACAATGAGCAGTTCTTC
j_call: TRBJ2-1
v_call: TRBV5-1
clone_size: NA
d_call: TRBD1

cdr3_aa: CSARDTRGAYEQYF
cdr3_nt: TGCAGTGCTAGAGACACAAGGGGGGCCTACGAGCAGTACTTC
j_call: TRBJ2-7
v_call: TRBV20-1
clone_size: few
d_call: NA

cdr3_aa: CASSDSTTGPQYF
cdr3_nt: TGTGCCAGCAGTGACTCAACCACAGGGCCCCAGTACTTC
j_call: TRBJ2-5
v_call: TRBV6-5
clone_size: NA
d_call: NA

cdr3_aa: CSARGTGALSNQPQHF
cdr3_nt: TGCAGTGCTAGGGGCACAGGGGCTTTAAGCAATCAGCCCCAGCATTTT
j_call: TRBJ1-5
v_call: TRBV20-1
clone_size: NA
d_call: TRBD1

cdr3_aa: CASSQLEVADNYGYTF
cdr3_nt: TGCGCCAGCAGCCAACTAGAGGTTGCGGATAACTATGGCTACACCTTC
j_call: TRBJ1-2
v_call: TRBV4-3
clone_size: once
d_call: NA

cdr3_aa: CASSYVRGTNTEAFF
cdr3_nt: TGTGCCAGCAGTTACGTGCGGGGTACTAACACTGAAGCTTTCTTT
j_call: TRBJ1-1
v_call: TRBV6-2/TRBV6-3
clone_size: NA
d_call: NA

cdr3_aa: CASSLAGTGDQPQHF
cdr3_nt: TGTGCCAGCAGCTTAGCTGGGACAGGTGATCAGCCCCAGCATTTT
j_call: TRBJ1-5
v_call: TRBV7-2
clone_size: few
d_call: TRBD1

cdr3_aa: CASSFTLAAGGSTDTQYF
cdr3_nt: TGTGCCAGCAGCTTTACCCTAGCAGCGGGGGGTAGCACAGATACGCAGTATTTT
j_call: TRBJ2-3
v_call: TRBV7-9
clone_size: few
d_call: TRBD2

cdr3_aa: CASSYTGGGDQPQHF
cdr3_nt: TGTGCCAGCAGTTACACAGGGGGTGGGGATCAGCCCCAGCATTTT
j_call: TRBJ1-5
v_call: TRBV6-6
clone_size: NA
d_call: TRBD1

cdr3_aa: CASSVVSRLGETQYF
cdr3_nt: TGTGCCAGCAGCGTAGTATCAAGGTTAGGGGAGACCCAGTACTTC
j_call: TRBJ2-5
v_call: TRBV9
clone_size: few
d_call: NA

cdr3_aa: CASSLEGSGNEQYF
cdr3_nt: TGTGCCAGCAGTTTAGAGGGATCGGGAAATGAGCAGTACTTC
j_call: TRBJ2-7
v_call: TRBV12-3/TRBV12-4
clone_size: NA
d_call: NA

cdr3_aa: CASTQGQRDEKLFF
cdr3_nt: TGTGCCAGCACCCAGGGACAAAGGGACGAAAAACTGTTTTTT
j_call: TRBJ1-4
v_call: TRBV12-3/TRBV12-4
clone_size: NA
d_call: NA

cdr3_aa: CASTSGGSEKLFF
cdr3_nt: TGTGCCAGCACATCCGGCGGGAGTGAAAAACTGTTTTTT
j_call: TRBJ1-4
v_call: TRBV6-1
clone_size: NA
d_call: NA